The rows below give T cell receptor beta chains drawn from one sample of a study of a mutant IDH1 vaccine in newly diagnosed glioma. TCRdb's table, derived via immunoSEQ multiplex PCR, lists solely in-frame clones and lacks some. The repertoire holds tens of thousands of clones, around 87% seen once, with roughly 1.5% in the top ten. For these receptors, no antigen is known. The sample was PBMCs, taken from a glioma patient whose treatment included an IDH1 peptide vaccine. Source of these receptors: a man aged 40-50 years with glioma. CDR3s include the opening cysteine and the closing phenylalanine or tryptophan. A D gene is named only where the DNA matches it firmly. A row's size may be missing; if present it is once, few, many or a size class.

V: TRBV28; size: .; D: .; length: 15; J: TRBJ1-4; CDR3: CASSLGAATNEKLFF; DNA: TGTGCCAGCAGTTTGGGGGCGGCAACTAATGAAAAACTGTTTTTT
V: TRBV6-5; size: .; D: TRBD2; length: 13; J: TRBJ2-4; CDR3: CASSLAGENIQYF; DNA: TGTGCCAGCAGTTTAGCGGGCGAAAACATTCAGTACTTC
V: TRBV10-2; size: .; D: .; length: 15; J: TRBJ2-7; CDR3: CASSDTGTSPYEQYF; DNA: TGCGCCAGCAGTGACACCGGGACAAGCCCCTACGAGCAGTACTTC
V: TRBV7-2; size: .; D: TRBD2; length: 14; J: TRBJ2-5; CDR3: CASSRTRVQETQYF; DNA: TGTGCCAGCAGTAGGACTAGGGTACAAGAGACCCAGTACTTC
V: TRBV27; size: .; D: TRBD1; length: 15; J: TRBJ2-2; CDR3: CASSSTDRITGELFF; DNA: TGTGCCAGCAGTTCCACGGACAGGATCACCGGGGAGCTGTTTTTT
V: TRBV5-4; size: .; D: TRBD1; length: 17; J: TRBJ1-1; CDR3: CASSLSSWDRLNTEAFF; DNA: TGTGCCAGCAGCTTGTCTTCTTGGGACAGGTTGAACACTGAAGCTTTCTTT
V: TRBV9; size: .; D: TRBD2; length: 18; J: TRBJ2-1; CDR3: CASSVSASGAPSYNEQFF; DNA: TGTGCCAGCAGCGTGTCGGCTAGCGGGGCCCCTTCCTACAATGAGCAGTTCTTC
V: TRBV5-1; size: .; D: .; length: 15; J: TRBJ2-1; CDR3: CASSLNPSADNEQFF; DNA: TGCGCCAGCAGCTTGAATCCTTCCGCGGACAATGAGCAGTTCTTC
V: TRBV28; size: .; D: TRBD2; length: 17; J: TRBJ2-7; CDR3: CASSPLSFGAGGLEQYF; DNA: TGTGCCAGCAGCCCCCTGTCCTTCGGGGCGGGAGGGCTCGAGCAGTACTTC
V: TRBV19; size: .; D: .; length: 15; J: TRBJ2-7; CDR3: CASSVQGTTPREQYF; DNA: TGTGCCAGTAGTGTCCAGGGGACGACCCCTCGGGAGCAGTACTTC
V: TRBV27; size: .; D: TRBD1; length: 15; J: TRBJ1-1; CDR3: CASSLVLSGGKEAFF; DNA: TGTGCCAGCAGTTTAGTCCTTTCAGGGGGGAAGGAAGCTTTCTTT
V: TRBV5-6; size: once; D: .; length: 15; J: TRBJ2-5; CDR3: CASSLDQGLQETQYF; DNA: TGTGCCAGCAGCTTGGATCAGGGACTCCAAGAGACCCAGTACTTC
V: TRBV7-2; size: .; D: .; length: 12; J: TRBJ1-1; CDR3: CASSLQTTEAFF; DNA: TGTGCCAGCAGCTTACAGACCACTGAAGCTTTCTTT
V: TRBV9; size: .; D: TRBD1; length: 17; J: TRBJ2-5; CDR3: CASSRSVGQGAGETQYF; DNA: TGTGCCAGCAGCCGGAGCGTGGGACAGGGGGCCGGGGAGACCCAGTACTTC
V: TRBV19; size: .; D: .; length: 15; J: TRBJ2-7; CDR3: CASSIEQRLPYEQYF; DNA: TGTGCCAGTAGTATTGAACAGCGACTCCCCTACGAGCAGTACTTC
V: TRBV2; size: .; D: .; length: 19; J: TRBJ2-1; CDR3: CASFRGTGGRSSGRDEQFF; DNA: TGTGCCAGCTTTCGCGGGACAGGGGGCCGGTCTAGCGGGAGGGACGAGCAGTTCTTC
V: TRBV2; size: .; D: .; length: 15; J: TRBJ2-6; CDR3: CASSGAGDRANVLTF; DNA: TGTGCCAGCAGTGGGGCAGGGGACAGGGCCAACGTCCTGACTTTC
V: TRBV11-2; size: .; D: .; length: 13; J: TRBJ2-1; CDR3: CASSPLPFSEQFF; DNA: TGTGCCAGCAGCCCGCTACCTTTTAGTGAGCAGTTCTTC
V: TRBV9; size: .; D: TRBD2; length: 17; J: TRBJ2-3; CDR3: CASSQGGGLASTDTQYF; DNA: TGTGCCAGCAGCCAAGGAGGGGGACTAGCGTCAACAGATACGCAGTATTTT
V: TRBV7-7; size: few; D: .; length: 13; J: TRBJ2-5; CDR3: CASSPHPQETQYF; DNA: TGTGCCAGCAGCCCCCACCCTCAAGAGACCCAGTACTTC
V: TRBV5-1; size: .; D: TRBD2; length: 14; J: TRBJ2-7; CDR3: CASSSTGTSGKEYF; DNA: TGCGCCAGCAGCTCCACCGGGACTAGCGGGAAGGAGTACTTC
V: TRBV19; size: .; D: TRBD1; length: 16; J: TRBJ2-6; CDR3: CASSILQGNGANVLTF; DNA: TGTGCCAGTAGCATATTACAGGGGAATGGGGCCAACGTCCTGACTTTC
V: TRBV28; size: .; D: .; length: 13; J: TRBJ2-7; CDR3: CASSRAVPREQYF; DNA: TGTGCCAGCAGTAGGGCCGTCCCGAGGGAGCAGTACTTC
V: TRBV7-2; size: .; D: .; length: 15; J: TRBJ2-6; CDR3: CASSLAGAGANVLTF; DNA: TGTGCCAGCAGCTTAGCGGGAGCTGGGGCCAACGTCCTGACTTTC
V: TRBV2; size: few; D: TRBD1; length: 14; J: TRBJ1-1; CDR3: CASSVDRMNTEAFF; DNA: TGTGCCAGCAGTGTGGACAGGATGAACACTGAAGCTTTCTTT
V: TRBV7-9; size: few; D: .; length: 12; J: TRBJ2-3; CDR3: CASSFETNTQYF; DNA: TGTGCCAGCAGCTTCGAAACAAATACGCAGTATTTT
V: TRBV7-3; size: .; D: .; length: 13; J: TRBJ2-7; CDR3: CASSPSGSYEQYF; DNA: TGTGCCAGCAGCCCAAGCGGATCCTACGAGCAGTACTTC
V: TRBV7-9; size: once; D: .; length: 14; J: TRBJ2-7; CDR3: CASRGGAESYEQYF; DNA: TGTGCCAGCAGAGGGGGGGCAGAATCCTACGAGCAGTACTTC
V: TRBV7-9; size: .; D: .; length: 11; J: TRBJ2-7; CDR3: CASSFRQEQYF; DNA: TGTGCCAGCAGCTTCAGACAGGAACAGTACTTC
V: TRBV5-5; size: .; D: .; length: 14; J: TRBJ2-7; CDR3: CASSFGKGAYEQYF; DNA: TGTGCCAGCAGCTTCGGTAAGGGGGCCTACGAGCAGTACTTC
V: TRBV2; size: .; D: .; length: 13; J: TRBJ2-7; CDR3: CASHRDPKVEQYF; DNA: TGTGCCAGTCACCGGGACCCCAAGGTCGAGCAGTACTTC
V: TRBV9; size: .; D: TRBD2; length: 14; J: TRBJ2-5; CDR3: CASSAGTSGETQYF; DNA: TGTGCCAGCAGCGCTGGGACTAGCGGAGAGACCCAGTACTTC
V: TRBV14; size: once; D: TRBD2; length: 16; J: TRBJ2-5; CDR3: CASSLLAGGPQETQYF; DNA: TGTGCCAGCAGCTTACTAGCGGGAGGGCCCCAAGAGACCCAGTACTTC
V: TRBV6-5; size: .; D: .; length: 14; J: TRBJ1-5; CDR3: CASSTTASNQPQHF; DNA: TGTGCCAGCAGCACGACAGCAAGCAATCAGCCCCAGCATTTT
V: TRBV6-1; size: .; D: TRBD1; length: 13; J: TRBJ1-1; CDR3: CASSVDRATEAFF; DNA: TGTGCCAGCAGTGTAGACAGGGCCACTGAAGCTTTCTTT
V: TRBV27; size: .; D: .; length: 9; J: TRBJ2-3; CDR3: CASGDTQYF; DNA: TGTGCCAGCGGTGATACGCAGTATTTT
V: TRBV7-8; size: .; D: .; length: 14; J: TRBJ1-1; CDR3: CASSAGAGADKAFF; DNA: TGTGCCAGCAGCGCGGGCGCGGGGGCAGACAAAGCTTTCTTT